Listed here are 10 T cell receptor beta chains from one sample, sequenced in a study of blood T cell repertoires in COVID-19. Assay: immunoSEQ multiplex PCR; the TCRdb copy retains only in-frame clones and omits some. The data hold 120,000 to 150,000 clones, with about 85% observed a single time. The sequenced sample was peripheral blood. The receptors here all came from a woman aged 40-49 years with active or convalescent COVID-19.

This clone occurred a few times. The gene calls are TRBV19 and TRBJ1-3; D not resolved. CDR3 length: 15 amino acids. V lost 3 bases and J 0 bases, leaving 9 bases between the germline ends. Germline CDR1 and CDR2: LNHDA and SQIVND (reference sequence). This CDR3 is CASSIGVRSGNTIYF. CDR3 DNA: TGTGCCAGTAGTATCGGGGTTCGCTCTGGAAACACCATATATTTT.

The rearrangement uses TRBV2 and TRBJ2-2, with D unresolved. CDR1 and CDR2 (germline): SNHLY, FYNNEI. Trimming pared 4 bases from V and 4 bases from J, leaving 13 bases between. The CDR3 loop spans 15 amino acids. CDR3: CASSADHPGTGELFF. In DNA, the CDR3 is TGTGCCAGCAGTGCGGATCACCCGGGCACCGGGGAGCTGTTTTTT. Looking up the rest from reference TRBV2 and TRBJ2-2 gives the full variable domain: EPEVTQTPSHQVTQMGQEVILRCVPISNHLYFYWYRQILGQKVEFLVSFYNNEISEKSEIFDDQFSVERPDGSNFTLKIRSTKLEDSAMYFCASSADHPGTGELFFGEGSRLTVL.

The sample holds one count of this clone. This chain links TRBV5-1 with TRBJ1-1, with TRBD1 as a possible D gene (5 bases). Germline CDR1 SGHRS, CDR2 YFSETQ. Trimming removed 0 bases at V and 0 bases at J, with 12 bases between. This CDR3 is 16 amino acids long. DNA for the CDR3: TGCGCCAGCAGCTTGGGCGGGGGTCGGATGAACACTGAAGCTTTCTTT. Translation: CASSLGGGRMNTEAFF.

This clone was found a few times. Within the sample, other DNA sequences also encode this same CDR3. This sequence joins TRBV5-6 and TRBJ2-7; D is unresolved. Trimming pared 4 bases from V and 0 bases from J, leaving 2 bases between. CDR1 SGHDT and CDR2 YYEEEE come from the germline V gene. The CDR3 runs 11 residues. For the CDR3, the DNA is TGTGCCAGCAGCCGCTCCTACGAGCAGTACTTC. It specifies CASSRSYEQYF.

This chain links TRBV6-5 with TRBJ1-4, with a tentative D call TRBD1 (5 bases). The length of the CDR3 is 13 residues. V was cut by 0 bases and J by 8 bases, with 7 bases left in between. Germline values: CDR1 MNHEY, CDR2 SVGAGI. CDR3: CASSYSGGEKLFF. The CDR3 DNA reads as TGTGCCAGCAGTTACTCGGGGGGAGAAAAACTGTTTTTT.

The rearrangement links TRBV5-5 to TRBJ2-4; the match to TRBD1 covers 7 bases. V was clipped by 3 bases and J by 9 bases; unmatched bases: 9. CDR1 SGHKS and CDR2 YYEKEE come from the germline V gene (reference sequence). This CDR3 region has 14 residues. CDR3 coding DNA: TGTGCCAGCAGCTCGGGGACAGTCCGTAGCATTCAGTACTTC. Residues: CASSSGTVRSIQYF.

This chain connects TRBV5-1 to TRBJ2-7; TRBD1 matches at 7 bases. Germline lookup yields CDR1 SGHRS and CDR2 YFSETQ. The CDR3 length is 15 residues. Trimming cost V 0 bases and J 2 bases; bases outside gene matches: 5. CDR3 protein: CASSLAGTDPYEQYF. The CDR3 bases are TGCGCCAGCAGCTTGGCTGGGACAGACCCCTACGAGCAGTACTTC.

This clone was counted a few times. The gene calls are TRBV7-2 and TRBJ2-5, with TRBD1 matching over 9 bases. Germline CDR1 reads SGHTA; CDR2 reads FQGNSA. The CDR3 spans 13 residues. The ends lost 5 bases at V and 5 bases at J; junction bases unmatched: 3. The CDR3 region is CASSRDRVETQYF. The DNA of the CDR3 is TGTGCCAGCAGCCGGGACAGGGTGGAGACCCAGTACTTC.

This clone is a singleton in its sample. The CDR3 nucleotides are TGTGCCAGCAGCTTAACCGGGACTAATACAGATACGCAGTATTTT. Translated: CASSLTGTNTDTQYF. The J gene is TRBJ2-3, the V gene TRBV7-7; 7 nucleotides agree with TRBD2. Germline V gene lookup returns CDR1 SSHAT and CDR2 FNYEAQ (reference sequence). There are 15 residues in the CDR3. Trimming took 2 bases from V and 3 from J; bases not matched to a gene: 5.

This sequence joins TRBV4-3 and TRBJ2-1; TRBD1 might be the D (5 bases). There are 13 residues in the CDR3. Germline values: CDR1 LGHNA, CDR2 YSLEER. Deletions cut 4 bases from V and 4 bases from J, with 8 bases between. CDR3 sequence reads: CASSPRQYNEQFF. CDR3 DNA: TGCGCCAGCAGCCCGCGACAGTACAATGAGCAGTTCTTC.